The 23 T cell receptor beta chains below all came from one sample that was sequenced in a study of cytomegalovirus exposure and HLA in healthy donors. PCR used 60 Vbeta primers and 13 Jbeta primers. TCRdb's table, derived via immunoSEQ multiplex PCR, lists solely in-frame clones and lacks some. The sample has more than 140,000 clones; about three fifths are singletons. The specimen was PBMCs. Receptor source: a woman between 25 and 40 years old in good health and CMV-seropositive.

The CDR3 reads CAGHYRGWITEAFF. The CDR3 DNA follows: TGTGCCGGACACTACAGGGGATGGATCACTGAAGCTTTCTTT. The chain employs TRBV30 and TRBJ1-1; 7 nucleotides agree with TRBD1. The CDR3 is made up of 14 amino acids. J was trimmed by 4 bases and V by 8 bases; bases with no gene match: 13. Germline CDR1 is GTSNPN and CDR2 is SVGIG (reference sequence).

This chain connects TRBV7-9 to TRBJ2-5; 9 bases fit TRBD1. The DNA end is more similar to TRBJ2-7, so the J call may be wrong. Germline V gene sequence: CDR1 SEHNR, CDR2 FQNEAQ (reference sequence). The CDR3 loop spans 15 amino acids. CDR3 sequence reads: CASSLVGQGNNEQYF. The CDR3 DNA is TGTGCCAGCAGCTTGGTAGGACAGGGGAACAACGAGCAGTACTTC.

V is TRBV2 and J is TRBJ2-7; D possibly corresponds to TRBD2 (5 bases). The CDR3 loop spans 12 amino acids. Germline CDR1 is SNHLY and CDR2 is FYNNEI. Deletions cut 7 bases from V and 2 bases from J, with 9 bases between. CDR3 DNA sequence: TGTGCCAGCATCGCGGGCCCCTACGAGCAGTACTTC. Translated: CASIAGPYEQYF.

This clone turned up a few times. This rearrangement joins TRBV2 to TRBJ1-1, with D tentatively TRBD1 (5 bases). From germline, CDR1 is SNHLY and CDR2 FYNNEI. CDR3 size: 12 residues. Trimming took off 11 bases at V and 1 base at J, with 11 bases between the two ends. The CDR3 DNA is TGTGCCGGTCAGGGATGGAACACTGAAGCTTTCTTT. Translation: CAGQGWNTEAFF.

CDR3 region: CASSFVGQNSPLHF. The CDR3, as DNA: TGTGCCAGCAGCTTTGTGGGGCAGAATTCACCCCTCCACTTT. V and J are TRBV7-2 and TRBJ1-6, with D possibly being TRBD1 (5 bases). Deletions cut 3 bases from V and 7 bases from J, with 10 bases between. The germline V gene has CDR1 SGHTA and CDR2 FQGNSA. This CDR3 is built from 14 residues.

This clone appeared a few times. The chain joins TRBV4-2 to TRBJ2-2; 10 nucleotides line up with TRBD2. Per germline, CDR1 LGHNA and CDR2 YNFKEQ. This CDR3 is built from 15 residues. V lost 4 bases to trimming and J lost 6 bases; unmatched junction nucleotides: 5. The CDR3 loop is CASSLGTSDPGELFF. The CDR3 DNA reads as TGTGCCAGCAGCCTGGGGACTAGCGATCCCGGGGAGCTGTTTTTT.

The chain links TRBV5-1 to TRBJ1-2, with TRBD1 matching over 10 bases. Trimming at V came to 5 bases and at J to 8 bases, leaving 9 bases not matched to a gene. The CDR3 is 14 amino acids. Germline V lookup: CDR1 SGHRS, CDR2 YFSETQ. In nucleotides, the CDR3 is TGCGCCAGCAGTCTGGGGGGACAGGGGCAAGGCTACACCTTC. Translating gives CASSLGGQGQGYTF.

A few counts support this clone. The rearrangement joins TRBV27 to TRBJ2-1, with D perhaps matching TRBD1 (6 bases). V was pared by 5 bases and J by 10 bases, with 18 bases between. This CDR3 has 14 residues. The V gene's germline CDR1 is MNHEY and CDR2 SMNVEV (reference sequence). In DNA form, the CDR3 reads TGTGCCAGCAGTCGGAGGAGACCCGACAGGGAGCAGTTCTTC. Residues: CASSRRRPDREQFF.

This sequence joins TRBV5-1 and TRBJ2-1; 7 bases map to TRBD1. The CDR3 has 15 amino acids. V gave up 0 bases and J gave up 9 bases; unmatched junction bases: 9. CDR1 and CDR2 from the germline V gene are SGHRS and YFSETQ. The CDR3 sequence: CASSLEGGWFGEQFF. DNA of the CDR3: TGCGCCAGCAGCTTGGAAGGGGGCTGGTTTGGTGAGCAGTTCTTC.

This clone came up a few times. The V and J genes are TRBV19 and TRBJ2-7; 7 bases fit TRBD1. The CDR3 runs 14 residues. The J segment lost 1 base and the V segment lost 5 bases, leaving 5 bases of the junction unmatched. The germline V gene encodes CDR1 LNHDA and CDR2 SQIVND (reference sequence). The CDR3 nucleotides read TGTGCCAGTAGTCCACCGACAGGGTCCTACGAGCAGTACTTC. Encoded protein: CASSPPTGSYEQYF.

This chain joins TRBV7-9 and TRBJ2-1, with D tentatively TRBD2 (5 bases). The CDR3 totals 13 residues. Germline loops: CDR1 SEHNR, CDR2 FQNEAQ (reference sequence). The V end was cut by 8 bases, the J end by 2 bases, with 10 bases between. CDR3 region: CASRTGTYNEQFF. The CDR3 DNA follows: TGTGCCAGCCGGACTGGGACCTACAATGAGCAGTTCTTC.

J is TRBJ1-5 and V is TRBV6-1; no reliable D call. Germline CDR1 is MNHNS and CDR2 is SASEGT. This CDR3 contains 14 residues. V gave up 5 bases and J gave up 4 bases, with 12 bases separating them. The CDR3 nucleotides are TGTGCCAGCAGTCCTAGGTCCAAAAATCAGCCCCAGCATTTT. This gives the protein CASSPRSKNQPQHF.

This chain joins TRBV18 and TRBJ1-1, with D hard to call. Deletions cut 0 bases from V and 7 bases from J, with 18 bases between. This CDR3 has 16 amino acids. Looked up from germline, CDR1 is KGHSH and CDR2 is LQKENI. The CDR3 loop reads CASSPPQVPQDGEAFF. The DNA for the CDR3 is TGTGCCAGCTCACCACCGCAGGTCCCCCAGGATGGTGAAGCTTTCTTT.

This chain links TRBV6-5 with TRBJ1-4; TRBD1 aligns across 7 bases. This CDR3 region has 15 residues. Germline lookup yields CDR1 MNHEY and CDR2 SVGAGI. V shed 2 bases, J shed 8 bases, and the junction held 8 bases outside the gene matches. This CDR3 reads CASSYRWDSWEKLFF. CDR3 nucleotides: TGTGCCAGCAGTTACAGATGGGACAGTTGGGAAAAACTGTTTTTT.

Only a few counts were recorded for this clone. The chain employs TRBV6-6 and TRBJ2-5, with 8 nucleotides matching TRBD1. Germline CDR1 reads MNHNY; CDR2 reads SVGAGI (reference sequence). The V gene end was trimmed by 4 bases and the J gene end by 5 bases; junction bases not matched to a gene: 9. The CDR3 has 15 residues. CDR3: CASSSRDRLRETQYF. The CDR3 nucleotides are TGTGCCAGCAGTTCCCGGGACAGGCTTCGGGAGACCCAGTACTTC.

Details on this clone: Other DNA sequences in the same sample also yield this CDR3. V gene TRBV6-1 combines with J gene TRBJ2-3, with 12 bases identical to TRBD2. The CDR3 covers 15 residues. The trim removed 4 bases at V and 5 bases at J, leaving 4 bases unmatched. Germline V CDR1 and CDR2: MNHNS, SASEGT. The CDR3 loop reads CASSVTSGRRDTQYF. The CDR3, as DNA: TGTGCCAGCAGTGTCACTAGCGGGAGGAGAGATACGCAGTATTTT.

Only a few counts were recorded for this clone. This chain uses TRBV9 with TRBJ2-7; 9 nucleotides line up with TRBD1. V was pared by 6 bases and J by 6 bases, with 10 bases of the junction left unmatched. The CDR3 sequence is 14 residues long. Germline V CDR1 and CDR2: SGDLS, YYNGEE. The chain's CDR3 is CASNPTGGSTEQYF. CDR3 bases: TGTGCCAGCAACCCGACAGGGGGTTCGACCGAGCAGTACTTC.

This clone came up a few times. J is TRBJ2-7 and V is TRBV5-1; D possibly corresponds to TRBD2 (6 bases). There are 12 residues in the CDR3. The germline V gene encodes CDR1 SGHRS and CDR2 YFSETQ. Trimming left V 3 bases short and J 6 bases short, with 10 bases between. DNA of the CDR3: TGCGCCAGCAGCTCAGACGGGAGCGAGCAGTACTTC. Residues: CASSSDGSEQYF.

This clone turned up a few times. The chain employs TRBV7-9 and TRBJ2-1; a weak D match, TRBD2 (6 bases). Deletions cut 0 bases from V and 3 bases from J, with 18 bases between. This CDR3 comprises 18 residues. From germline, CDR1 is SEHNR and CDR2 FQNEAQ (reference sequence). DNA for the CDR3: TGTGCCAGCAGCTTAGCGGGGAGGAGCGGACAATTCTACAATGAGCAGTTCTTC. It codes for CASSLAGRSGQFYNEQFF.

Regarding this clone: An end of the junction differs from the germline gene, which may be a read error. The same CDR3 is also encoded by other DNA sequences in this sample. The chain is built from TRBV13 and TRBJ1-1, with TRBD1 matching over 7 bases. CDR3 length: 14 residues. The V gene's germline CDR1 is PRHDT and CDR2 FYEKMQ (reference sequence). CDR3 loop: CASSLGTGDTEAFF. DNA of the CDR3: TGTGCCAGCAGCTTAGGCACAGGGGACACCGAAGCTTTCTTT.

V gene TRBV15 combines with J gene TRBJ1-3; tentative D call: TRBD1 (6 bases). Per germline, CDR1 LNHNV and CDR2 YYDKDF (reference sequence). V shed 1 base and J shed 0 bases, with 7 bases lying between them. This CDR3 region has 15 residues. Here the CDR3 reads CATSRAQGSGNTIYF. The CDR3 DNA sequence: TGTGCCACCAGCAGAGCACAGGGCTCTGGAAACACCATATATTTT.

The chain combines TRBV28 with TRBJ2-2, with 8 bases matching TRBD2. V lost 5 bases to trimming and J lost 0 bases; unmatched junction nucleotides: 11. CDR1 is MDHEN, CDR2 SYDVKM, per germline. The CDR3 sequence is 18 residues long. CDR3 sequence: CASSPRAGASPNTGELFF. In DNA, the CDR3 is TGTGCCAGCAGTCCACGAGCGGGGGCCTCCCCGAACACCGGGGAGCTGTTTTTT.

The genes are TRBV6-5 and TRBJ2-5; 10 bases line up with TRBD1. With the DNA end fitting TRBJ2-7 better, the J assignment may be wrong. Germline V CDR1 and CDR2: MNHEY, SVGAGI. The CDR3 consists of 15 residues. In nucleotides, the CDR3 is TGTGCCAGCAGTTACTCACGGACAGGGGGATACGAGCAGTACTTC. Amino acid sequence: CASSYSRTGGYEQYF.